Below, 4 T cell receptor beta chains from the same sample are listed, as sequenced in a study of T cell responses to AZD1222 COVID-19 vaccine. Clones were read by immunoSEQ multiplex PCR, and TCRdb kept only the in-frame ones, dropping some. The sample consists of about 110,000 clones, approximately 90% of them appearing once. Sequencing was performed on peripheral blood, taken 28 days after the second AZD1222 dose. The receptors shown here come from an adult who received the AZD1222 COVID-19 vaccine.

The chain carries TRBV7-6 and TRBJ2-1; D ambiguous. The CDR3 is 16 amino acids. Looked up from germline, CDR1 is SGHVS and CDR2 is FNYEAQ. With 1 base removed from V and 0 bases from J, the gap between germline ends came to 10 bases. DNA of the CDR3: TGTGCCAGCAGCTTAGTGAGCGCGAGCTCCTACAATGAGCAGTTCTTC. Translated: CASSLVSASSYNEQFF.

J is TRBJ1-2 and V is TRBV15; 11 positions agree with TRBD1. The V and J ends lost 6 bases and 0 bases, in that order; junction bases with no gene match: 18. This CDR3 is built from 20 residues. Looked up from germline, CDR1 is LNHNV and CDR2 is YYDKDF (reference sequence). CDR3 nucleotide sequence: TGTGCCACCAGAAAGGGACAGGGGGGGCCCTTACGATCAACTAACTATGGCTACACCTTC. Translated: CATRKGQGGPLRSTNYGYTF.

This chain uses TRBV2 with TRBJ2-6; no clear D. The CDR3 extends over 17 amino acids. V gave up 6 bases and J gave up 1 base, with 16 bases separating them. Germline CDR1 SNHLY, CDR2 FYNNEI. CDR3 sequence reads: CASSVDSGLSGANVLTF. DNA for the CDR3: TGTGCCAGCAGCGTTGACTCAGGATTATCTGGGGCCAACGTCCTGACTTTC.

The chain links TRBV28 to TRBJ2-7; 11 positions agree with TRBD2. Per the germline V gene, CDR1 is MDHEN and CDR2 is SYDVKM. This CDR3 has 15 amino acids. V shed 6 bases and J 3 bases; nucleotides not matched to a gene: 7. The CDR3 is CASSELTSGIYEQYF. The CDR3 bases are TGTGCCAGCAGCGAATTGACTAGCGGGATCTACGAGCAGTACTTC.